The 17 T cell receptor beta chains below come from one sample, sequenced in a study of a mutant IDH1 vaccine in newly diagnosed glioma. Time point described: week 35, safety follow-up. The vaccine gave 300 ug of a 20-mer mutant IDH1 peptide subcutaneously per dose. This table comes from immunoSEQ multiplex PCR, and its TCRdb copy is limited to in-frame clones, with some not included. Of about 54,000 clones in the sample, under 90% were seen once. Their recognized antigens are unknown. The input for sequencing was PBMCs, taken from a glioma patient whose treatment included an IDH1 peptide vaccine. These receptor sequences come from a young woman with glioma.

The rearrangement joins TRBV30 to TRBJ2-4; 7 nucleotides agree with TRBD1. CDR3 length: 13 residues. Per germline, CDR1 GTSNPN and CDR2 SVGIG (reference sequence). V lost 1 base and J lost 5; bases outside the gene matches: 2. The CDR3 loop is CAWSGTGENIQYF. CDR3 DNA sequence: TGTGCCTGGAGTGGGACAGGAGAAAACATTCAGTACTTC.

The chain carries TRBV6-1 and TRBJ1-2; D unresolved. The V and J ends lost 4 bases and 4 bases respectively, with 7 bases between them. The CDR3 is 12 amino acids. CDR1 MNHNS and CDR2 SASEGT come from the germline V gene. The CDR3: CASSGNLYGYTF. Written as DNA, the CDR3 is TGTGCCAGCAGTGGGAACCTCTATGGCTACACCTTC.

CDR3 loop: CASSRDGSNQPQHF. CDR3 DNA: TGTGCCAGCTCAAGGGACGGGAGCAATCAGCCCCAGCATTTT. This chain uses TRBV18 with TRBJ1-5; D perhaps matches TRBD1 (5 bases). V was trimmed by 5 bases and J by 1 base, leaving 9 bases between them. There are 14 residues in the CDR3. The germline gives CDR1 KGHSH, CDR2 LQKENI.

The rearrangement joins TRBV19 to TRBJ2-1, with a possible D match to TRBD1 (6 bases). The V and J ends lost 1 base and 8 bases respectively, with 9 bases between them. Germline V gene sequence: CDR1 LNHDA, CDR2 SQIVND (reference sequence). CDR3 length: 13 residues. The CDR3 is CASSIAAGDEQFF. The CDR3 DNA follows: TGTGCCAGTAGTATAGCCGCAGGGGATGAGCAGTTCTTC.

The rearrangement joins TRBV5-1 to TRBJ2-1, with a weak D call TRBD1 (5 bases). The V end lost 0 bases, the J end lost 9 bases, and 10 bases lay between the germline ends. The CDR3 runs to 13 residues. CDR1 is SGHRS and CDR2 is YFSETQ in the germline V gene. The CDR3 DNA sequence: TGCGCCAGCAGCTTGGGGGGCGTCGCTGAGCAGTTCTTC. It is translated as CASSLGGVAEQFF. The variable domain in full, with the rest retrieved from reference TRBV5-1 and TRBJ2-1, is KAGVTQTPRYLIKTRGQQVTLSCSPISGHRSVSWYQQTPGQGLQFLFEYFSETQRNKGNFPGRFSGRQFSNSRSEMNVSTLELGDSALYLCASSLGGVAEQFFGPGTRLTVL.

The J gene is TRBJ1-1, the V gene TRBV2; tentative D call: TRBD1 (5 bases). Germline CDR1 and CDR2: SNHLY and FYNNEI. This CDR3 comprises 13 residues. V was pared by 3 bases and J by 8 bases, with 13 bases between. The CDR3: CASSDVRQGEAFF. The CDR3 DNA reads TGTGCCAGCAGTGATGTCAGGCAGGGAGAAGCTTTCTTT.

The V call is TRBV6-5, the J call TRBJ1-2; D ambiguous. V was pared by 6 bases and J by 0 bases, with 11 bases between. CDR3 length equals 14 residues. Germline V gene sequence: CDR1 MNHEY, CDR2 SVGAGI. DNA of the CDR3: TGTGCCAGCAGCTCTATATCAGCTAACTATGGCTACACCTTC. This codes for CASSSISANYGYTF.

V gene TRBV12-5 combines with J gene TRBJ1-3, with D perhaps TRBD1 (5 bases). CDR1 LGHNT and CDR2 FRNRAP come from the germline V gene. Trimming shortened V by 7 bases and J by 0 bases, and 16 bases separated the two germline ends. The CDR3 spans 16 residues. The CDR3 spells CASANRQQSSGNTIYF. In DNA, the CDR3 is TGTGCTAGTGCTAACCGACAGCAGAGCTCTGGAAACACCATATATTTT.

The chain employs TRBV5-4 and TRBJ2-7; TRBD1 matches at 9 bases. The CDR3 is 15 amino acids. V dropped 4 bases and J dropped 4; count of bases not matched to a gene: 9. Germline CDR1 reads SGHNT; CDR2 reads YYREEE (reference sequence). The CDR3 DNA reads as TGTGCCAGCAGCGGGGACAGGGTCCCTCCTTACGAGCAGTACTTC. Amino acids: CASSGDRVPPYEQYF.

In this sample, this clone turned up a few times. V usage is TRBV7-9 and J usage is TRBJ1-2; no clear D. Trimming stripped 1 base from V and 8 bases from J, with 14 bases between. Germline V gene data show CDR1 as SEHNR and CDR2 as FQNEAQ (reference sequence). This CDR3 region has 14 residues. CDR3 bases: TGTGCCAGCAGCTTAGTAACGGGGAGACACGGCTACACCTTC. Its protein product is CASSLVTGRHGYTF.

J is TRBJ1-2 and V is TRBV7-9; the D gene is possibly TRBD1 (6 bases). The V and J ends lost 0 bases and 2 bases respectively, with 10 bases between them. There are 15 residues in the CDR3. In germline, CDR1 is SEHNR, CDR2 FQNEAQ (reference sequence). CDR3 loop: CASSLAGTSNYGYTF. The CDR3 coding sequence is TGTGCCAGCAGCTTAGCGGGGACAAGCAACTATGGCTACACCTTC.

The V call is TRBV11-3, the J call TRBJ2-7; no clear D. Germline assignment: CDR1 SGHNT and CDR2 YENEEA. The length of the CDR3 is 12 residues. Trimming removed 0 bases from V and 5 bases from J, with 5 bases in between. The CDR3, as DNA: TGTGCCAGCAGCTTAGATGACAACGAGCAGTACTTC. This translates into CASSLDDNEQYF.

The rearrangement uses TRBV9 and TRBJ2-3; no clear D. CDR1 and CDR2 (germline): SGDLS, YYNGEE. The CDR3 loop spans 16 amino acids. Trimming took off 3 bases at V and 2 bases at J, with 16 bases between the two ends. The DNA of the CDR3 is TGTGCCAGCAGCGCCCCTCGCGATCGTCCCACAGATACGCAGTATTTT. Translated, it gives CASSAPRDRPTDTQYF. The full variable domain, its missing parts supplied by reference TRBV9 and TRBJ2-3, is DSGVTQTPKHLITATGQRVTLRCSPRSGDLSVYWYQQSLDQGLQFLIQYYNGEERAKGNILERFSAQQFPDLHSELNLSSLELGDSALYFCASSAPRDRPTDTQYFGPGTRLTVL.

With respect to this clone: Other DNA sequences from this sample encode an identical CDR3 as well. The chain uses TRBV5-1 and TRBJ2-3; D may be TRBD2 (7 bases). CDR3 size: 15 residues. The germline gives CDR1 SGHRS, CDR2 YFSETQ. The germline V and J ends were trimmed by 4 bases and 0 bases, with 12 bases remaining between them. The CDR3 bases are TGCGCCAGCAGCCTGGGGGGGGCTAGCACAGATACGCAGTATTTT. As protein: CASSLGGASTDTQYF.

This rearrangement joins TRBV7-2 to TRBJ1-6, with 9 bases aligning to TRBD1. The V gene end was trimmed by 1 base and the J gene end by 9 bases; junction bases not matched to a gene: 1. This CDR3 comprises 14 residues. CDR1 and CDR2 from the germline V gene are SGHTA and FQGNSA. CDR3 sequence: CASSLGQGVSPLHF. The CDR3 nucleotides are TGTGCCAGCAGCTTAGGACAGGGGGTTTCACCCCTCCACTTT.

The chain recombines TRBV2 with TRBJ1-4, with 7 nucleotides matching TRBD1. The J segment lost 7 bases and the V segment lost 7 bases, leaving 6 bases of the junction unmatched. The CDR3 spans 13 residues. The germline V gene has CDR1 SNHLY and CDR2 FYNNEI. In nucleotides, the CDR3 is TGTGCCAGCAAGGCAGGGGGTAGTGAAAAACTGTTTTTT. Its translation: CASKAGGSEKLFF.

This clone was picked up one time. At one end, the junction sequence differs from germline, possibly due to a read error. V usage is TRBV6-1 and J usage is TRBJ1-2, with D perhaps TRBD1 (5 bases). This CDR3 contains 14 residues. The germline CDR1 and CDR2 sequences are MNHNS and SASEGT. CDR3 coding DNA: TGTGCCAGCGAGTCTACCGGGACGGCTTTAAGCTACGCCTTC. Translated, it gives CASESTGTALSYAF.